The 9 T cell receptor beta chains presented below share a single source sample, sequenced in a study of neoadjuvant anti-PD-1 for oral cavity cancer. Measured with immunoSEQ multiplex PCR; TCRdb has only the in-frame clones, and not every one. The sample lists about 16,000 clones; 55% to 70% were seen once. Material: PBMCs, obtained before nivolumab (anti-PD-1) treatment. All receptors derive from a person aged 35 to 85 with oral cavity squamous cell carcinoma.

The table lists this clone with a few counts. The rearrangement uses TRBV7-2 and TRBJ2-7; 8 bases are shared with TRBD1. This CDR3 has 13 amino acids. Germline CDR1 SGHTA, CDR2 FQGNSA. V dropped 4 bases and J dropped 7; count of bases not matched to a gene: 6. CDR3: CASSSSRDREQYF. CDR3 nucleotides: TGTGCCAGCAGCTCGTCCCGGGACAGGGAGCAGTACTTC. Filled out from reference TRBV7-2 and TRBJ2-7, the complete variable domain reads GAGVSQSPSNKVTEKGKDVELRCDPISGHTALYWYRQSLGQGLEFLIYFQGNSAPDKSGLPSDRFSAERTGGSVSTLTIQRTQQEDSAVYLCASSSSRDREQYFGPGTRLTVT.

This clone occurred a few times. The genes are TRBV5-4 and TRBJ2-7; 7 nucleotides line up with TRBD2. The junction had 4 bases not matched to a gene; V was cut back by 2 bases and J by 2 bases. The CDR3 extends over 14 amino acids. The germline gives CDR1 SGHNT, CDR2 YYREEE (reference sequence). Written as DNA, the CDR3 is TGTGCCAGCAGCTTATCACTAGCGACCTACGAGCAGTACTTC. Its translation is CASSLSLATYEQYF.

This chain joins TRBV7-8 and TRBJ2-7, with 8 bases lining up with TRBD1. Germline V gene data show CDR1 as SGHVS and CDR2 as FQNEAQ. The CDR3 consists of 16 residues. With V trimmed by 5 bases and J by 3 bases, 12 bases remained unmatched. The CDR3 spells CASSPLGGQVRYEQYF. As DNA, the CDR3 is TGTGCCAGCAGCCCACTAGGGGGACAGGTCCGCTACGAGCAGTACTTC.

The chain uses TRBV9 and TRBJ2-7; weak D call: TRBD2 (6 bases). Germline V gene lookup returns CDR1 SGDLS and CDR2 YYNGEE. The CDR3 runs 13 residues. V was clipped by 3 bases and J by 5 bases, with 12 bases between them. The CDR3 DNA reads TGTGCCAGCAGCGCCGGGAGTACCAACGAGCAGTACTTC. Protein: CASSAGSTNEQYF. Filled out from reference TRBV9 and TRBJ2-7, the complete variable domain reads DSGVTQTPKHLITATGQRVTLRCSPRSGDLSVYWYQQSLDQGLQFLIQYYNGEERAKGNILERFSAQQFPDLHSELNLSSLELGDSALYFCASSAGSTNEQYFGPGTRLTVT.

The chain has TRBV6-6 and TRBJ2-1, with TRBD2 identical over 8 bases. This CDR3 is built from 15 residues. Germline CDR1 reads MNHNY; CDR2 reads SVGAGI (reference sequence). Trimming took 6 bases from V and 3 from J; bases not matched to a gene: 7. In nucleotides, the CDR3 is TGTGCCAGCAGCGAGGTAGCGGGAAGCTACAATGAGCAGTTCTTC. This sequence encodes CASSEVAGSYNEQFF.

The V call is TRBV7-9, the J call TRBJ1-2, with D possibly matching TRBD1 (5 bases). The germline V and J ends were trimmed by 5 bases and 4 bases, with 8 bases remaining between them. The CDR3 sequence is 12 residues long. Germline CDR1 SEHNR, CDR2 FQNEAQ (reference sequence). This CDR3 reads CASSPDTYGYTF. CDR3 sequence (DNA): TGTGCCAGCAGCCCGGACACCTATGGCTACACCTTC.

The chain couples TRBV5-1 to TRBJ2-7, with D perhaps TRBD2 (6 bases). V was trimmed by 1 base and J by 2 bases, leaving 16 bases between them. Germline lookup yields CDR1 SGHRS and CDR2 YFSETQ. This CDR3 contains 16 residues. CDR3: CASSLTGVLQTYEQYF. CDR3 nucleotide sequence: TGCGCCAGCAGCTTGACGGGAGTGCTACAGACCTACGAGCAGTACTTC.

This clone has just a few counts. CDR3 sequence (DNA): TGTGCCAGCAGCCAAGAAACCTACGGTTACAATGAGCAGTTCTTC. Protein sequence: CASSQETYGYNEQFF. V usage is TRBV4-2 and J usage is TRBJ2-1, with D unresolved. V was clipped by 0 bases and J by 4 bases, with 10 bases between them. This CDR3 contains 15 residues. Germline V gene lookup returns CDR1 LGHNA and CDR2 YNFKEQ.

This clone was seen a handful of times. This chain connects TRBV6-1 to TRBJ2-1; 11 positions match TRBD2. Germline CDR1 reads MNHNS; CDR2 reads SASEGT. The V and J ends lost 4 bases and 7 bases, in that order; junction bases with no gene match: 12. CDR3 size: 17 residues. CDR3 DNA: TGTGCCAGCAGTGTGGGACTAGCGGTAGACGTGACGAATGAGCAGTTCTTC. Protein product: CASSVGLAVDVTNEQFF.